What follows is one TCR beta chain and its context. PCR was performed a second time for about 7 to 12 cycles using a sample-barcoded 5' primer and a J-beta primer mix. Unique molecular identifiers of 12 random nucleotides labeled each cDNA. From each sample, at least 2.5 million paired-end reads containing CDR3 were obtained. TCRdb used MiXCR to reprocess the 5' RACE reads, holding one entry per CDR3 protein. This table has about 1,400,000 distinct CDR3 sequences, around two fifths appearing once. This CDR3 has 14 amino acids. Germline V gene data show CDR1 as ENHRY and CDR2 as SYGVKD. Trimming left V 4 bases short and J 4 bases short, with 13 bases between. This specimen comes from a study of blood T cells in healthy people across ages. Looking at the study overall: There was about one barcoded beta molecule captured by template switching per two T cells.

This receptor was taken from a woman between 18 and 30 years old in good health. The chain has TRBV10-3 and TRBJ1-1; D is undetermined. Sequencing input: blood. For the CDR3, the DNA is TGTGCCATCAGTGGGCTAAGGGAGGCCACTGAAGCTTTCTTT. Its protein is CAISGLREATEAFF.